This T cell receptor beta chain was documented in a study of technical replicates of blood from four donors. This CDR3 has 14 residues. V lost 4 bases to trimming and J lost 6 bases; unmatched junction nucleotides: 6. Germline V gene data show CDR1 as MGHDK and CDR2 as SYGVNS. Here immunoSEQ multiplex PCR was the method, and the copy in TCRdb shows in-frame clones only, minus some. The top ten hold approximately 0.2% of the sample, which has tens of thousands of clones, around 97% seen once. This clonotype was sampled from a human donor in good health. Specimen: T cells isolated from PBMCs. V and J are TRBV25-1 and TRBJ2-7; 10 bases are a match to TRBD1. The DNA of the CDR3 is TGTGCCAGCAGTGGGCCCGGGACAGGGGTCGAGCAGTACTTC. Residues: CASSGPGTGVEQYF.